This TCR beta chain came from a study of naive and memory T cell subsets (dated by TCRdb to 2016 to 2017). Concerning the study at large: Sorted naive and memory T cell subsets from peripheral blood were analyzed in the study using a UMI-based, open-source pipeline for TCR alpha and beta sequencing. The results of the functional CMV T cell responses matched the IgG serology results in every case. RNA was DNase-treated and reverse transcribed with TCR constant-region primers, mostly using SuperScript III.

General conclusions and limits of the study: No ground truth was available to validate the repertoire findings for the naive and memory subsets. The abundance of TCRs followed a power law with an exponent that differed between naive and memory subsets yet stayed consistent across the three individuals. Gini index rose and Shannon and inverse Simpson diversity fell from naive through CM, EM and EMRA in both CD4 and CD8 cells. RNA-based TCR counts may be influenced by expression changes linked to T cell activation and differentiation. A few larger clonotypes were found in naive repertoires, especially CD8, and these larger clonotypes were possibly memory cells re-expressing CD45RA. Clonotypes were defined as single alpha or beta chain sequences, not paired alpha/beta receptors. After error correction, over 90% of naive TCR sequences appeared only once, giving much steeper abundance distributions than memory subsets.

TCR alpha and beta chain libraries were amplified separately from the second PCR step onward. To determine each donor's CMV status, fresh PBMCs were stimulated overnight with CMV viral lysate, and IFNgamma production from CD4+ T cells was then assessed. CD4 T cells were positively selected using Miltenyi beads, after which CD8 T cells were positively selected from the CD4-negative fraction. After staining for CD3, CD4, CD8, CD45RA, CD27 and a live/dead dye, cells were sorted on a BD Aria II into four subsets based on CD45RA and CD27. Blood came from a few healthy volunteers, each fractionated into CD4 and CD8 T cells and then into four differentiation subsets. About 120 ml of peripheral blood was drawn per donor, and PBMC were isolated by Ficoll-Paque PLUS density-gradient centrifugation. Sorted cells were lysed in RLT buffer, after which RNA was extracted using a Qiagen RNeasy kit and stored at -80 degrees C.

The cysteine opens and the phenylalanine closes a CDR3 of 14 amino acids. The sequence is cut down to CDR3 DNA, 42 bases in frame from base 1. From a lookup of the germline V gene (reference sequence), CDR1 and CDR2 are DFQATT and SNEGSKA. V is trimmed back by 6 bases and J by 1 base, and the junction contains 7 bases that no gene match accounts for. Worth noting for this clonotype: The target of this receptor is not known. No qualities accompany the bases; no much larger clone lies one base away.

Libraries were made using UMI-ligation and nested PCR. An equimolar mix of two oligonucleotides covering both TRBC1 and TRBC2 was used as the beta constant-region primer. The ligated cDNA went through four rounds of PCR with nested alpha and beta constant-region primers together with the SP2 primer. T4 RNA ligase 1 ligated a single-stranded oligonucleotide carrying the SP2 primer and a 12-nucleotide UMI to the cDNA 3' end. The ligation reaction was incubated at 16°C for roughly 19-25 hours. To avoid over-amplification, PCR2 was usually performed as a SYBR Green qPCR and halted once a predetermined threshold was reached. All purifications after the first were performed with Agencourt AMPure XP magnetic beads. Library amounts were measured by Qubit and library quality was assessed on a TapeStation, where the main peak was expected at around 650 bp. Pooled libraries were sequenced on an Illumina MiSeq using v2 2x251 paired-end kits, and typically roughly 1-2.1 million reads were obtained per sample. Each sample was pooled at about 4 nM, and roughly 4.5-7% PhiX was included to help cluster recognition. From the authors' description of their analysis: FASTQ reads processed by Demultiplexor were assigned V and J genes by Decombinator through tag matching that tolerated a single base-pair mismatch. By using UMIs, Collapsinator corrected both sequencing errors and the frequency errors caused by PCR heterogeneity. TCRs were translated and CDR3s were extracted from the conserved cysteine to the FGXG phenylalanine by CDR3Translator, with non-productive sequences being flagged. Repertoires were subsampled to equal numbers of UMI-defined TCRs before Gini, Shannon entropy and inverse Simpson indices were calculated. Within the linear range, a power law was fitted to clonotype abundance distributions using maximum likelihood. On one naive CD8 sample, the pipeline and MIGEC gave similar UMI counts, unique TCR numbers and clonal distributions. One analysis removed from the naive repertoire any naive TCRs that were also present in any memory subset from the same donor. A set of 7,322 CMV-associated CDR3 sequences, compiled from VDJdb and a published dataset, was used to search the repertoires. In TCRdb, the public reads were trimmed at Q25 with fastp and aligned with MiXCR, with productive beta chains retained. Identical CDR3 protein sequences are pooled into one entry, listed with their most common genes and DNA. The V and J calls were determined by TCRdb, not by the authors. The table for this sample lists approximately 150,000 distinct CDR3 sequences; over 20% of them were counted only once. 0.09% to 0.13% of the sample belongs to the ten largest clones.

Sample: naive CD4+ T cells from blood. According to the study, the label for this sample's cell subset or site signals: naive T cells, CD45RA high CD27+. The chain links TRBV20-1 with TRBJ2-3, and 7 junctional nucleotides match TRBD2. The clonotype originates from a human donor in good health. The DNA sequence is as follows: TGCAGTGCCACTACTAGCGACCGCACAGATACGCAGTATTTT. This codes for CSATTSDRTDTQYF.